The present T cell receptor (beta chain) was sequenced within a study of blood T cell repertoires in COVID-19. Original processing notes: From reference gene primer amplification, estimates of nucleated cell counts were derived. Assay used: immunoSEQ multiplex PCR; TCRdb lists only in-frame clones, some missing. V and J calls and clone size are as listed in that table; D and trimming were resolved from the DNA. The table lists roughly 250,000 clones, 82% of them singletons. V lost 0 bases, J lost 9 bases, and 8 bases lay in between. The CDR3 totals 12 residues. CDR1 LNHDA and CDR2 SQIVND come from the germline V gene (reference sequence).

This TCR was recovered from a woman aged 65 to 85 with acute or convalescent COVID-19. The sequencing input was peripheral blood. The chain links TRBV19 to TRBJ1-2, with D uncertain. The CDR3 spells CASSIDPRRYTF. CDR3 DNA sequence: TGTGCCAGTAGTATAGACCCGCGGCGCTACACCTTC.